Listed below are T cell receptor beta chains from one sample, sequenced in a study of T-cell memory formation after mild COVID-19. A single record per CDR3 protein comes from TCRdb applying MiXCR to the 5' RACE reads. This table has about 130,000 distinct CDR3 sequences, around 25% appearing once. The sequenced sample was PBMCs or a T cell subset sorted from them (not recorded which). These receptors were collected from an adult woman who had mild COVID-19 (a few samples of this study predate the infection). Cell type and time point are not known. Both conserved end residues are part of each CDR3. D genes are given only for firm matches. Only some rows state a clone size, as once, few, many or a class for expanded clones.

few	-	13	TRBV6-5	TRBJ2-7	CASTSTGFDEQYF	TGTGCCAGCACCAGCACAGGGTTTGACGAGCAGTACTTC
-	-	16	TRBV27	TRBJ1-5	CASSQNGFGRHQPQHF	TGTGCCAGCAGTCAAAACGGCTTTGGACGGCATCAGCCCCAGCATTTT
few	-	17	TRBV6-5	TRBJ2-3	CASSYSEAGTADDTQYF	TGTGCCAGCAGTTACTCGGAAGCAGGGACCGCGGATGATACGCAGTATTTT
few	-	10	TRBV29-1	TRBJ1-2	CSVQGNGYTF	TGCAGCGTACAGGGTAATGGCTACACCTTC
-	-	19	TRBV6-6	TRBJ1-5	CASSYLPDLPGHLNQPQHF	TGTGCCAGCAGTTACCTACCGGATCTACCGGGACACCTTAATCAGCCCCAGCATTTT
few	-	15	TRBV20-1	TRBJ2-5	CSAAREGEPGETQYF	TGCAGTGCTGCTCGTGAGGGGGAGCCGGGGGAGACCCAGTACTTC
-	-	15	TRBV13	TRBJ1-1	CASSTTDGKNTEAFF	TGTGCCAGCAGCACGACTGACGGCAAGAACACTGAAGCTTTCTTT
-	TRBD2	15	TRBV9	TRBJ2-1	CASSVEAGGQNEQFF	TGTGCCAGCAGCGTAGAGGCGGGAGGACAGAATGAGCAGTTCTTC
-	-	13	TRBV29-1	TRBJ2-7	CSVVRTSSYEQYF	TGCAGCGTTGTAAGGACATCCAGCTACGAGCAGTACTTC
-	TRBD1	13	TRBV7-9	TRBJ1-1	CASESRTGDEAFF	TGTGCCAGCGAAAGTAGGACAGGAGATGAAGCTTTCTTT
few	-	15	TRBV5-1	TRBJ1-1	CASSLSVSLNTEAFF	TGCGCCAGCAGCTTGAGCGTCAGTTTGAACACTGAAGCTTTCTTT
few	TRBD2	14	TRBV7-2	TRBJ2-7	CATRLAGGLNEQYF	TGTGCCACCCGACTAGCGGGGGGGCTTAACGAGCAGTACTTC
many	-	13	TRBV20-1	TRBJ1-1	CSASSGSPTEAFF	TGCAGTGCTAGCTCGGGTTCCCCCACTGAAGCTTTCTTT
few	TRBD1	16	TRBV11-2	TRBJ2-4	CASSLGQGASKNIQYF	TGTGCTTCCAGCTTAGGGCAGGGGGCTTCTAAAAACATTCAGTACTTC
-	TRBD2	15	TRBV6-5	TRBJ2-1	CASSYSIGGTDEQFF	TGTGCCAGCAGTTACTCGATCGGGGGGACCGATGAGCAGTTCTTC
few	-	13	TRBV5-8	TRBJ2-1	CASSLTEGNEQFF	TGTGCCAGCAGCTTGACTGAGGGCAATGAGCAGTTCTTC
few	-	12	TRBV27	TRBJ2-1	CASSVSGNEQFF	TGTGCCAGCAGTGTCTCTGGGAATGAGCAGTTCTTC
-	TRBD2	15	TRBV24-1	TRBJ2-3	CATSELAGVTDTQYF	TGTGCCACCAGTGAACTAGCGGGAGTCACAGATACGCAGTATTTT
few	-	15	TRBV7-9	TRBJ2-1	CASSDRGSSYNEQFF	TGTGCCAGCAGCGACCGGGGGTCCTCCTACAATGAGCAGTTCTTC
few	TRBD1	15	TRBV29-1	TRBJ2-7	CSVETERTGLYEQYF	TGCAGCGTTGAAACTGAGAGGACAGGCCTTTACGAGCAGTACTTC
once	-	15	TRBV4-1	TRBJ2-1	CASSRVEGTYNEQFF	TGCGCCAGCAGCCGGGTGGAGGGGACCTACAATGAGCAGTTCTTC
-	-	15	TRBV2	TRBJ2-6	CARSRVDSGANVLTF	TGTGCCAGATCCAGGGTTGACTCTGGGGCCAACGTCCTGACTTTC
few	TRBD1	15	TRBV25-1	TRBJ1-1	CASSDARQGQAEAFF	TGTGCCAGCAGTGATGCAAGACAGGGTCAGGCTGAAGCTTTCTTT
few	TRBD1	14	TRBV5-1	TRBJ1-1	CASSFTGGNTEAFF	TGCGCCAGCAGCTTTACAGGGGGTAACACTGAAGCTTTCTTT
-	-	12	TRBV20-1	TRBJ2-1	CSAPDLDNEQFF	TGCAGTGCTCCCGACTTGGACAATGAGCAGTTCTTC
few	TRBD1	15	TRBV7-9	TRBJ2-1	CASSPQGDGDNEQFF	TGTGCCAGCAGCCCGCAGGGGGACGGAGACAATGAGCAGTTCTTC
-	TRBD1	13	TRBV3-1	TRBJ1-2	CASRQQGTYGYTF	TGTGCCAGCAGACAACAGGGGACCTATGGCTACACCTTC
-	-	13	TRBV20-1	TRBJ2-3	CSARPRGTDTQYF	TGCAGTGCTCGGCCCCGCGGCACAGATACGCAGTATTTT
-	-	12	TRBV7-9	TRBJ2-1	CASSLVRVEQFF	TGTGCCAGCAGCTTAGTCAGGGTGGAGCAGTTCTTC
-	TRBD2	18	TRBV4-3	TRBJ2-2	CASSPYHSGTRGTGELFF	TGCGCCAGCAGCCCCTATCACTCCGGGACTAGGGGCACCGGGGAGCTGTTTTTT
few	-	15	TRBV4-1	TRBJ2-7	CASSQVVGGPYEQYF	TGCGCCAGCAGCCAAGTTGTGGGGGGGCCTTACGAGCAGTACTTC
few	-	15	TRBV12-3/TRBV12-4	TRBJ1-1	CASSLVAGESNEAFF	TGTGCCAGCAGTTTAGTCGCAGGGGAAAGCAATGAAGCTTTCTTT